This passage covers 21 T cell receptor beta chains from one sample sequenced in a study of blood T cell repertoires in COVID-19. Repertoires were generated with immunoSEQ multiplex PCR, while TCRdb's copy carries only in-frame clones and drops some. The sample records under 65,000 clones, around 90% being singletons. Sequences were obtained from peripheral blood. These receptors came from a human donor in a cohort sampled during active COVID-19.

The chain combines TRBV4-1 with TRBJ2-7; perhaps TRBD1 as D (6 bases). The CDR3 is made up of 16 amino acids. The germline V and J ends were trimmed by 0 bases and 4 bases, with 16 bases remaining between them. Germline lookup yields CDR1 MGHRA and CDR2 YSYEKL. CDR3 DNA: TGCGCCAGCAGCCAAGATCCAGGGGTTACCCAATACGAGCAGTACTTC. Its translation: CASSQDPGVTQYEQYF.

This chain connects TRBV9 to TRBJ1-2, with 9 bases aligning to TRBD1. The length of the CDR3 is 14 residues. V dropped 3 bases and J dropped 0; count of bases not matched to a gene: 0. The germline gives CDR1 SGDLS, CDR2 YYNGEE. Here the CDR3 reads CASSGTGANYGYTF. The CDR3 nucleotides read TGTGCCAGCAGCGGGACAGGGGCTAACTATGGCTACACCTTC.

The gene calls are TRBV5-1 and TRBJ2-3; perhaps TRBD2 as D (6 bases). The germline V gene has CDR1 SGHRS and CDR2 YFSETQ. This CDR3 is built from 14 residues. The ends were cut back, 1 base at V and 1 base at J, with 7 bases in the middle. The CDR3 sequence: CASSLPGGTDTQYF. In DNA, the CDR3 is TGCGCCAGCAGCTTGCCGGGGGGCACAGATACGCAGTATTTT.

This chain joins TRBV7-9 and TRBJ1-4, with 7 bases that match TRBD1. Looked up from germline, CDR1 is SEHNR and CDR2 is FQNEAQ (reference sequence). The junction had 10 bases not matched to a gene; V was cut back by 2 bases and J by 7 bases. The CDR3 is made up of 16 amino acids. The CDR3 nucleotides are TGTGCCAGCAGCTTACTGGGACAGCGAATCTTTGAAAAACTGTTTTTT. It translates to CASSLLGQRIFEKLFF.

The chain joins TRBV6-2 or TRBV6-3 to TRBJ1-1, with D tentatively TRBD1 (6 bases). Germline V lookup: CDR1 MNHEY, CDR2 SVGEGT. Trimming removed 4 bases at V and 2 bases at J, with 8 bases between. The CDR3 has 13 amino acids. The CDR3 DNA reads as TGTGCCAGCAGTTTCAGGGGAAACACTGAAGCTTTCTTT. Its protein is CASSFRGNTEAFF.

V usage is TRBV7-2 and J usage is TRBJ2-3; 10 bases align to TRBD2. V lost 5 bases and J lost 6; bases outside the gene matches: 5. Germline assignment: CDR1 SGHTA and CDR2 FQGNSA. The CDR3 loop spans 14 amino acids. The CDR3 sequence is CASSRTSGLDTQYF. CDR3 sequence (DNA): TGTGCCAGCAGCCGGACTAGCGGCCTCGATACGCAGTATTTT.

This clone appeared a single time. This chain joins TRBV6-5 and TRBJ2-1, with 7 bases matching TRBD2. The germline gives CDR1 MNHEY, CDR2 SVGAGI. V lost 6 bases to trimming and J lost 7 bases; unmatched junction nucleotides: 3. CDR3 size: 12 residues. The CDR3 protein is CASSRLANEQFF. The CDR3 DNA sequence: TGTGCCAGCAGCAGACTAGCAAATGAGCAGTTCTTC.

This chain uses TRBV19 with TRBJ2-5; D perhaps matches TRBD2 (6 bases). V shed 3 bases and J shed 4 bases, with 9 bases lying between them. CDR1 LNHDA and CDR2 SQIVND come from the germline V gene (reference sequence). The CDR3 has 13 amino acids. CDR3 DNA sequence: TGTGCCAGTAGTATGGGACTCACAGAGACCCAGTACTTC. Translating gives CASSMGLTETQYF.

The chain has TRBV6-2 or TRBV6-3 and TRBJ1-5; D is perhaps TRBD1 (6 bases). The ends were cut back, 4 bases at V and 7 bases at J, with 20 bases in the middle. Per the germline V gene, CDR1 is MNHEY and CDR2 is SVGEGT. This CDR3 has 16 residues. The CDR3 DNA follows: TGTGCCAGCAGTTCCCCAATCCGACAGGCAGGGCAGCCCCAGCATTTT. It yields the protein CASSSPIRQAGQPQHF.

This rearrangement joins TRBV11-2 to TRBJ1-6; the D gene is possibly TRBD1 (5 bases). Germline V CDR1 and CDR2: SGHAT, FQNNGV. This CDR3 spans 16 amino acids. V dropped 5 bases and J dropped 8 bases, with 19 bases sitting between them. The DNA for the CDR3 is TGTGCCAGCAGCCCCGGGGGATTTGAAACTCATTCACCCCTCCACTTT. It encodes CASSPGGFETHSPLHF.

This rearrangement joins TRBV6-6 to TRBJ1-1; the match to TRBD1 covers 12 bases. Germline values: CDR1 MNHNY, CDR2 SVGAGI (reference sequence). The CDR3 consists of 15 residues. V lost 6 bases to trimming and J lost 3 bases; unmatched junction nucleotides: 5. The CDR3 bases are TGTGCCAGCAGGGGACAGGGGGCGGCGGACACTGAAGCTTTCTTT. Its protein is CASRGQGAADTEAFF.

This chain uses TRBV5-1 with TRBJ1-4; 10 bases match TRBD1. This CDR3 has 16 amino acids. Germline assignment: CDR1 SGHRS and CDR2 YFSETQ. V was clipped by 4 bases and J by 7 bases; unmatched bases: 10. CDR3 in DNA: TGCGCCAGCAGCCCAAGGACAGGGGGGAGTGGTGAAAAACTGTTTTTT. Amino acid sequence: CASSPRTGGSGEKLFF. Complete variable domain (other parts from reference TRBV5-1 and TRBJ1-4): KAGVTQTPRYLIKTRGQQVTLSCSPISGHRSVSWYQQTPGQGLQFLFEYFSETQRNKGNFPGRFSGRQFSNSRSEMNVSTLELGDSALYLCASSPRTGGSGEKLFFGSGTQLSVL.

CDR3 residues: CASSGDRGYGNTIYF. The DNA of the CDR3 is TGTGCCAGCAGTGGGGACAGGGGTTATGGAAACACCATATATTTT. The rearrangement links TRBV2 to TRBJ1-3; 10 bases align to TRBD1. The CDR3 covers 15 residues. CDR1 and CDR2 (germline): SNHLY, FYNNEI. V was pared by 4 bases and J by 3 bases, with 3 bases of the junction left unmatched.

For this clone: At one of its ends the junction is not consistent with the germline gene, which may arise from a read error. Additional DNA sequences in this sample encode the identical CDR3. The CDR3 is CASKSGQAAGELFF. The CDR3 bases are TGCGCCAGCAAGTCAGGACAGGCAGCCGGGGAGCTGTTTTTT. V is TRBV11-1 and J is TRBJ2-2; 7 bases agree with TRBD1. Germline V CDR1 and CDR2: SGHAT, FQDESV (reference sequence). The CDR3 sequence is 14 residues long.

This chain joins TRBV24-1 and TRBJ1-4; D remains ambiguous. This CDR3 region has 12 residues. V was shortened by 0 bases and J by 8 bases, with 3 bases between the two germline ends. Germline loops: CDR1 KGHDR, CDR2 SFDVKD. The CDR3 loop is CATSDLGEKLFF. For the CDR3, the DNA is TGTGCCACCAGTGATTTGGGCGAAAAACTGTTTTTT.

The chain couples TRBV18 to TRBJ1-2, with 7 bases matching TRBD1. Germline lookup yields CDR1 KGHSH and CDR2 LQKENI. The CDR3 runs 14 residues. V shed 8 bases and J 2 bases; nucleotides not matched to a gene: 8. In DNA form, the CDR3 reads TGTGCCAGCCTTTCCTGGGACAGCAACTATGGCTACACCTTC. Its protein is CASLSWDSNYGYTF.

The V and J genes are TRBV4-3 and TRBJ2-3; 12 nucleotides align to TRBD2. J gave up 4 bases and V 0 bases, and 20 bases lay outside the gene matches. The CDR3 has 22 amino acids. Germline V gene lookup returns CDR1 LGHNA and CDR2 YSLEER. As DNA, the CDR3 is TGCGCCAGCAGCCAAGATCCCCCAGCCCCCGGACTAGCGGGGAGTTCCCCAGATACGCAGTATTTT. It yields the protein CASSQDPPAPGLAGSSPDTQYF.

The rearrangement uses TRBV6-4 and TRBJ2-2, with TRBD2 identical over 11 bases. V lost 4 bases and J lost 5; bases outside the gene matches: 3. Germline lookup yields CDR1 MRHNA and CDR2 SNTAGT. This CDR3 comprises 15 residues. The CDR3 region is CASSAGLADTGELFF. The DNA for the CDR3 is TGTGCCAGCAGTGCGGGACTAGCGGATACCGGGGAGCTGTTTTTT.

The J gene is TRBJ2-7, the V gene TRBV14; D is perhaps TRBD1 (5 bases). Germline values: CDR1 SGHDN, CDR2 FVKESK. The V and J ends lost 0 bases and 4 bases respectively, with 16 bases between them. This CDR3 has 16 residues. The chain's CDR3 is CASSQELWAGRYEQYF. The CDR3, as DNA: TGTGCCAGCAGCCAAGAATTGTGGGCAGGGCGGTACGAGCAGTACTTC. Together with reference TRBV14 and TRBJ2-7, the CDR3 gives the full variable domain: EAGVTQFPSHSVIEKGQTVTLRCDPISGHDNLYWYRRVMGKEIKFLLHFVKESKQDESGMPNNRFLAERTGGTYSTLKVQPAELEDSGVYFCASSQELWAGRYEQYFGPGTRLTVT.

This rearrangement joins TRBV6-5 to TRBJ2-1, with 8 nucleotides matching TRBD2. The CDR3 runs 15 residues. J was trimmed by 4 bases and V by 6 bases; bases with no gene match: 8. CDR1 is MNHEY, CDR2 SVGAGI, per germline. CDR3 nucleotides: TGTGCCAGCAGCCAAGGACTAGCAGAATACAATGAGCAGTTCTTC. Encoded protein: CASSQGLAEYNEQFF.

V is TRBV6-5 and J is TRBJ1-4, with no clear D. The CDR3 is 14 amino acids. Germline assignment: CDR1 MNHEY and CDR2 SVGAGI. V was clipped by 7 bases and J by 2 bases, with 11 bases between them. CDR3 sequence (DNA): TGTGCCAGCACCCCGGGAGGGACTAATGAAAAACTGTTTTTT. Translating it yields CASTPGGTNEKLFF.